A single count supports the clone carrying this TCR beta chain. The CDR3 contains 14 residues. Trimming shortened V by 4 bases and J by 5 bases, and 11 bases separated the two germline ends. Germline CDR1 SNHLY, CDR2 FYNNEI. RNA transcripts served as the template for amplifying TCR beta CDR3 regions. A first-round RT-PCR of the TCR CDR3 used the HTBI primer set. TCRdb reanalysed the multiplex PCR reads using MiXCR and keeps one entry per CDR3 protein. In the table there are about 98,000 distinct CDR3 sequences, roughly 40% of which are singletons. This record belongs to a study of T cells in Graves' hyperthyroidism and ophthalmopathy.

The receptor was isolated from a woman younger than 45 with Graves' hyperthyroidism. Input material: peripheral blood or thyroid tissue (not recorded which). The rearrangement uses TRBV2 and TRBJ2-2, with D tentatively TRBD1 (5 bases). CDR3 residues: CASSGDSSTGELFF. CDR3 DNA: TGTGCCAGCAGTGGTGACAGCTCAACCGGGGAGCTGTTTTTT.